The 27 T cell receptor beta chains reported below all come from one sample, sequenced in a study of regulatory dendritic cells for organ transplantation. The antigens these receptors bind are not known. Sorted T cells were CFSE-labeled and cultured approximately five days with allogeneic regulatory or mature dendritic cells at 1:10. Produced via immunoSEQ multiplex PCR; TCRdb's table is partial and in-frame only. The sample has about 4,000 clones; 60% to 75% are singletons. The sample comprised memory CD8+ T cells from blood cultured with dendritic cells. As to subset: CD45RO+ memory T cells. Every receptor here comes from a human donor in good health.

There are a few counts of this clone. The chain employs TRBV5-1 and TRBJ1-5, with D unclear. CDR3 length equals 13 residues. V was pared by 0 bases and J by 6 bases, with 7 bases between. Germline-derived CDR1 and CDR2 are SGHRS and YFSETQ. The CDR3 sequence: CASSLGGGQPQHF. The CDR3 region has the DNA TGCGCCAGCAGCTTGGGAGGTGGTCAGCCCCAGCATTTT.

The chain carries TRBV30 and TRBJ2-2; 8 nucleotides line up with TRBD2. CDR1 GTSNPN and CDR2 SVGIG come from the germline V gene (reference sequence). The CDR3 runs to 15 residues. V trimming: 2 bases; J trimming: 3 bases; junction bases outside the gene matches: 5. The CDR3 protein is CAWSSGGTDTGELFF. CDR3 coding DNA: TGTGCCTGGAGTTCGGGGGGGACCGACACCGGGGAGCTGTTTTTT.

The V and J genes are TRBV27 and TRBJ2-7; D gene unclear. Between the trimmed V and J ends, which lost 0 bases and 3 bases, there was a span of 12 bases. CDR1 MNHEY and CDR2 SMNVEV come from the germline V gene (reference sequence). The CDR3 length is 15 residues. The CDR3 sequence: CASSLSTGSLYEQYF. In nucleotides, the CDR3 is TGTGCCAGCAGTTTATCAACCGGATCCCTCTACGAGCAGTACTTC.

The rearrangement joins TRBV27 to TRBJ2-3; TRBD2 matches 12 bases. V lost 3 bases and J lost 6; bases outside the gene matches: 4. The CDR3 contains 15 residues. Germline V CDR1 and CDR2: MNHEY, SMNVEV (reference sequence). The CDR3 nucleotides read TGTGCCAGCAGTTTCCTAGCGGGAGGGTACGATACGCAGTATTTT. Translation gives CASSFLAGGYDTQYF.

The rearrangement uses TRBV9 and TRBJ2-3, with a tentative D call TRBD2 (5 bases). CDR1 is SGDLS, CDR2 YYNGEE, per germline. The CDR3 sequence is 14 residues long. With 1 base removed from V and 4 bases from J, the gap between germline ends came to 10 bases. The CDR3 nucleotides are TGTGCCAGCAGCGTATCCGGGAAAGCAGATACGCAGTATTTT. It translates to CASSVSGKADTQYF.

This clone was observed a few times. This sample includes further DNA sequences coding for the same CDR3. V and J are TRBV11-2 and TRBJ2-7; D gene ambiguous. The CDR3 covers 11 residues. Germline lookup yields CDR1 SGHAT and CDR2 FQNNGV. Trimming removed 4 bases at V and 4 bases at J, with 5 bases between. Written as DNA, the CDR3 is TGTGCCAGCAGCTCCTATTACGAGCAGTACTTC. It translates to CASSSYYEQYF.

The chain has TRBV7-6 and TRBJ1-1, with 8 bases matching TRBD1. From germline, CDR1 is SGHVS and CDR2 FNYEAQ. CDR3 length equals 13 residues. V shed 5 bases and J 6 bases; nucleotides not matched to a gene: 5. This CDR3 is CASSGLQGAEAFF. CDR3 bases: TGTGCCAGCAGCGGACTACAGGGGGCTGAAGCTTTCTTT. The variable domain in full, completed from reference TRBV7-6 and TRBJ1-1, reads GAGVSQSPRYKVTKRGQDVALRCDPISGHVSLYWYRQALGQGPEFLTYFNYEAQQDKSGLPNDRFSAERPEGSISTLTIQRTEQRDSAMYRCASSGLQGAEAFFGQGTRLTVV.

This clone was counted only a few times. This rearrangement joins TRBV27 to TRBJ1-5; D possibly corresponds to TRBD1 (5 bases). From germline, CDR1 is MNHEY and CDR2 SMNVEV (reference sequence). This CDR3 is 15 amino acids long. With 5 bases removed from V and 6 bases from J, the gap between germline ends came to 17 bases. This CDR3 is CASSVTVAGSQPQHF. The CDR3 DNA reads TGTGCCAGCAGTGTGACAGTTGCGGGATCTCAGCCCCAGCATTTT.

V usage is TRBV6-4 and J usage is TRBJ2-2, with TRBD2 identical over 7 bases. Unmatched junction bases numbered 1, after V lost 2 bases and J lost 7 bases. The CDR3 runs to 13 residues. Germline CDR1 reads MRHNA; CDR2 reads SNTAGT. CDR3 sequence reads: CASSDRTSGELFF. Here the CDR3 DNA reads TGTGCCAGCAGTGACCGGACTAGCGGGGAGCTGTTTTTT.

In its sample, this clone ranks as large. CDR3 amino acids: CASSLATVYEQYF. Written as DNA, the CDR3 is TGTGCCAGCAGCTTAGCAACCGTATACGAGCAGTACTTC. The chain recombines TRBV11-2 with TRBJ2-7, with D unresolved. The germline CDR1 and CDR2 sequences are SGHAT and FQNNGV. V was cut by 1 base and J by 4 bases, with 8 bases left in between. The CDR3 is made up of 13 amino acids.

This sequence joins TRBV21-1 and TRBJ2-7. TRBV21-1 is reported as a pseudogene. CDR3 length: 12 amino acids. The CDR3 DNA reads TGTGCCAGGAAGTTGGGTAGGTTAGAGCAGTACTTC. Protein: CARKLGRLEQYF.

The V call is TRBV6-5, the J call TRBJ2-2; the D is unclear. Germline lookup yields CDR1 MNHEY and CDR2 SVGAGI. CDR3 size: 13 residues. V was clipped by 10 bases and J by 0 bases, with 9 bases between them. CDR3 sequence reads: CATRTANTGELFF. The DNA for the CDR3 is TGTGCCACGAGGACGGCGAACACCGGGGAGCTGTTTTTT.

The CDR3: CASSFWSYPEDGYTF. CDR3 DNA sequence: TGTGCCAGCAGTTTTTGGTCGTACCCTGAGGATGGCTACACCTTC. The V and J genes are TRBV28 and TRBJ1-2, with unresolved D. The V end lost 3 bases, the J end lost 6 bases, and 17 bases lay between the germline ends. There are 15 residues in the CDR3. Germline-derived CDR1 and CDR2 are MDHEN and SYDVKM.

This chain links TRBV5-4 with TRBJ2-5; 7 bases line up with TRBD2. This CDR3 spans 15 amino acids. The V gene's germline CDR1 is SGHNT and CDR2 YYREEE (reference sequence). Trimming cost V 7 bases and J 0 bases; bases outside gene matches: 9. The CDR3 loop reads CASARRGRYQETQYF. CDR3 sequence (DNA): TGTGCCAGCGCACGGCGGGGGAGGTACCAAGAGACCCAGTACTTC.

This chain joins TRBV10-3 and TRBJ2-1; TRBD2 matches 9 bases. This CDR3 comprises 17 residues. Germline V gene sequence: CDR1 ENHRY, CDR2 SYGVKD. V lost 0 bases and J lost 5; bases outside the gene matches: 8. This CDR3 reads CAISESGASGDHNEQFF. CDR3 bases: TGTGCCATCAGTGAGTCTGGGGCTAGCGGGGATCACAATGAGCAGTTCTTC.

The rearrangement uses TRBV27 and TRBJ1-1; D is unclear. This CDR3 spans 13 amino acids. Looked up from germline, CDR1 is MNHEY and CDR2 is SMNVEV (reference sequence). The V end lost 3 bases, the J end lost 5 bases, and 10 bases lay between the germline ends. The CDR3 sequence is CASSLRGSTEAFF. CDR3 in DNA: TGTGCCAGCAGTTTGCGGGGAAGTACTGAAGCTTTCTTT.

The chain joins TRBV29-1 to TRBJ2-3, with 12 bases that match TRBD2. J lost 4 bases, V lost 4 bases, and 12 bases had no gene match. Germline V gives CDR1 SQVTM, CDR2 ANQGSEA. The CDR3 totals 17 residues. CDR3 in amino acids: CSVVPRLAGGRADTQYF. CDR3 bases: TGCAGCGTTGTACCTCGGCTAGCGGGGGGGCGTGCAGATACGCAGTATTTT.

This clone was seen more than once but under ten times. The CDR3, as DNA: TGTGCCATCAGTGAGTCTGGAGCGGGAGTTAACAATGAGCAGTTCTTC. This translates into CAISESGAGVNNEQFF. The chain is built from TRBV10-3 and TRBJ2-1, with 8 bases fitting TRBD2. Unmatched junction bases numbered 6, after V lost 0 bases and J lost 5 bases. Germline CDR1 ENHRY, CDR2 SYGVKD. This CDR3 region has 16 residues.

CDR3 in amino acids: CASSLDFAGGRADTQYF. In DNA, the CDR3 is TGTGCCAGCAGCTTGGATTTTGCGGGGGGGCGGGCAGATACGCAGTATTTT. The gene calls are TRBV5-4 and TRBJ2-3; 9 positions match TRBD2. The V gene's germline CDR1 is SGHNT and CDR2 YYREEE (reference sequence). V lost 0 bases and J lost 4; bases outside the gene matches: 9. This CDR3 is built from 17 residues.

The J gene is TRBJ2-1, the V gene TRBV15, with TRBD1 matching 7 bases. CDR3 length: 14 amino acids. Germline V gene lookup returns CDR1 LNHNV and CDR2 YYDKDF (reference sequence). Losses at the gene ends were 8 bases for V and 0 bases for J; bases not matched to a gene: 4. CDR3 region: CATQTGDSYNEQFF. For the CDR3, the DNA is TGTGCCACCCAAACAGGGGACTCCTACAATGAGCAGTTCTTC.

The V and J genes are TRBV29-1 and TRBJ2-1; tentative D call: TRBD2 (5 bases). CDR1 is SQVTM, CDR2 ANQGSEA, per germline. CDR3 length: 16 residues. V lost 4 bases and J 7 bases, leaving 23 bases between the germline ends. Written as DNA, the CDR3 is TGCAGCGTTGTGGGTCTAGCTCTACATGCGGAAAATGAGCAGTTCTTC. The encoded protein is CSVVGLALHAENEQFF.

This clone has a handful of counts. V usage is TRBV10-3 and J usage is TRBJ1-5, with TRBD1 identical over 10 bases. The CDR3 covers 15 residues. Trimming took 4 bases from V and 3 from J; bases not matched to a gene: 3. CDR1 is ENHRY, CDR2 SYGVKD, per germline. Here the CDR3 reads CAISVTGGPNQPQHF. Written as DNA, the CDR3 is TGTGCCATCAGTGTGACAGGGGGCCCCAATCAGCCCCAGCATTTT.

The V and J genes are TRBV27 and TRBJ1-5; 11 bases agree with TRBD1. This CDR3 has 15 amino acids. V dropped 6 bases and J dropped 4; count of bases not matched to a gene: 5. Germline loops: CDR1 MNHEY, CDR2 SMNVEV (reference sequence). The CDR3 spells CASREGQGANQPQHF. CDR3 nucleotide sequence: TGTGCCAGCAGAGAAGGACAGGGGGCGAATCAGCCCCAGCATTTT.

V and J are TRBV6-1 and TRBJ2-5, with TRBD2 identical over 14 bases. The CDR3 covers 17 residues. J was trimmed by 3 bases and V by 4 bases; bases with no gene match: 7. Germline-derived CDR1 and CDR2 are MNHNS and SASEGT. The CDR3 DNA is TGTGCCAGCAGTGCAGGACTAGCGGGGGGTCGAAAAGAGACCCAGTACTTC. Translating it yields CASSAGLAGGRKETQYF.

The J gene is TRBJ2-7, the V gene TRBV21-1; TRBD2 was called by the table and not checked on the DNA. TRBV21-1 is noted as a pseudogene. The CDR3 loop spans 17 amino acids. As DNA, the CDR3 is TGTGCCAGCAGCAGCGGGACTAGCGGGAGTGGTGACTACGAGCAGTACTTC. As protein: CASSSGTSGSGDYEQYF.

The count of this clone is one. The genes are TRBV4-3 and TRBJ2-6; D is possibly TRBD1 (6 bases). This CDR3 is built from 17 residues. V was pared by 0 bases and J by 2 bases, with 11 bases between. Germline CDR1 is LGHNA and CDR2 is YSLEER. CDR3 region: CASSQDGEGAGANVLTF. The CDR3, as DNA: TGCGCCAGCAGCCAAGATGGCGAGGGGGCTGGGGCCAACGTCCTGACTTTC.

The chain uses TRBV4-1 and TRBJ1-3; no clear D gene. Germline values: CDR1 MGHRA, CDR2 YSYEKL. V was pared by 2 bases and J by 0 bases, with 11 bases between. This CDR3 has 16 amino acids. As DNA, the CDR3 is TGCGCCAGCAGCCAACCGAGACCGCACTCTGGAAACACCATATATTTT. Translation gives CASSQPRPHSGNTIYF.